A single sample is the source of the 27 T cell receptor beta chains below, sequenced in a study of PD-1 blockade in mismatch repair-deficient tumors. This table comes from immunoSEQ multiplex PCR, and its TCRdb copy is limited to in-frame clones, with some not included. The sample lists around 62,000 clones, 60% to 80% occurring once. The material sequenced was peripheral blood, taken 2 weeks after starting pembrolizumab. These receptors originate from an adult with mismatch repair-deficient cancer.

This clone was counted only a few times. Here the CDR3 DNA reads TGTGCCAGCAGGTTGGGGAACACTGAAGCTTTCTTT. Encoded protein: CASRLGNTEAFF. The chain couples TRBV11-3 to TRBJ1-1; D gene unclear. The CDR3 loop spans 12 amino acids. The V gene lost 6 bases and the J gene lost 1 base, with 6 bases spanning the gap. CDR1 and CDR2 (germline): SGHNT, YENEEA.

This chain uses TRBV2 with TRBJ1-5; D is undetermined. The V and J ends lost 6 bases and 0 bases respectively, with 6 bases between them. Germline V gene data show CDR1 as SNHLY and CDR2 as FYNNEI. The CDR3 loop spans 13 amino acids. The CDR3 nucleotides are TGTGCCAGCAGCAGCTATAGCAATCAGCCCCAGCATTTT. It encodes CASSSYSNQPQHF.

V is TRBV20-1 and J is TRBJ1-3; 8 bases fit TRBD1. CDR3 length: 11 amino acids. The junction had 2 bases not matched to a gene; V was cut back by 4 bases and J by 9 bases. Germline assignment: CDR1 DFQATT and CDR2 SNEGSKA (reference sequence). The CDR3 nucleotides are TGCAGTGCTACAGACAGGGGCACCATATATTTT. This gives the protein CSATDRGTIYF.

The genes are TRBV5-1 and TRBJ2-5, with D possibly matching TRBD1 (6 bases). CDR1 and CDR2 (germline): SGHRS, YFSETQ. The germline V and J ends were trimmed by 6 bases and 3 bases, with 15 bases remaining between them. The CDR3 consists of 14 residues. CDR3 sequence (DNA): TGCGCCAGCACGCAGGGGAGCAGGGAAGAGACCCAGTACTTC. Encoded protein: CASTQGSREETQYF. The full variable domain, in which reference TRBV5-1 and TRBJ2-5 provide the parts outside the CDR3, is KAGVTQTPRYLIKTRGQQVTLSCSPISGHRSVSWYQQTPGQGLQFLFEYFSETQRNKGNFPGRFSGRQFSNSRSEMNVSTLELGDSALYLCASTQGSREETQYFGPGTRLLVL.

The CDR3: CASSRGEGDAGELFF. For the CDR3, the DNA is TGTGCCAGCAGCCGGGGGGAAGGGGATGCCGGGGAGCTGTTTTTT. The chain links TRBV4-2 to TRBJ2-2; tentative D call: TRBD2 (6 bases). The V end lost 4 bases, the J end lost 6 bases, and 15 bases lay between the germline ends. CDR1 and CDR2 from the germline V gene are LGHNA and YNFKEQ. The CDR3 sequence is 15 residues long.

The chain is built from TRBV10-3 and TRBJ2-2; TRBD2 agrees at 7 bases. The V segment lost 4 bases and the J segment 3 bases; nucleotides outside the gene matches: 2. Germline V gives CDR1 ENHRY, CDR2 SYGVKD. The CDR3 totals 14 residues. This CDR3 is CAISVAGDTGELFF. The CDR3 DNA is TGTGCCATCAGTGTTGCGGGAGACACCGGGGAGCTGTTTTTT.

This chain uses TRBV6-4 with TRBJ1-2; 10 bases agree with TRBD1. CDR3 size: 18 residues. V was clipped by 4 bases and J by 5 bases; unmatched bases: 16. Germline assignment: CDR1 MRHNA and CDR2 SNTAGT. This CDR3 reads CASSGPSTGGALEYGYTF. In DNA form, the CDR3 reads TGTGCCAGCAGTGGGCCCTCGACAGGGGGCGCTTTAGAATATGGCTACACCTTC.

The chain joins TRBV5-1 to TRBJ2-7; the D gene is possibly TRBD2 (6 bases). The CDR3 runs to 14 residues. CDR1 SGHRS and CDR2 YFSETQ come from the germline V gene. Deletions cut 2 bases from V and 0 bases from J, with 9 bases between. CDR3 DNA sequence: TGCGCCAGCAGCTTTGGCGGGAACTCCTACGAGCAGTACTTC. Its protein product is CASSFGGNSYEQYF.

The chain uses TRBV6-6 and TRBJ1-1, with D unresolved. Germline-derived CDR1 and CDR2 are MNHNY and SVGAGI (reference sequence). Trimming pared 5 bases from V and 0 bases from J, leaving 10 bases between. The length of the CDR3 is 14 residues. CDR3 loop: CASSLEGLNTEAFF. CDR3 in DNA: TGTGCCAGCAGTCTGGAAGGCCTGAACACTGAAGCTTTCTTT.

The count of this clone is one. The V gene is TRBV5-6, the J gene TRBJ2-1; TRBD1 might be the D (6 bases). With 4 bases removed from V and 10 bases from J, the gap between germline ends came to 21 bases. CDR1 and CDR2 from the germline V gene are SGHDT and YYEEEE. The CDR3 is 15 residues long. CDR3 residues: CASSKRGSGHSEQFF. CDR3 bases: TGTGCCAGCAGCAAGAGGGGCTCGGGACACAGCGAGCAGTTCTTC.

This chain links TRBV30 with TRBJ1-2, with a tentative D call TRBD1 (5 bases). Deletions cut 1 base from V and 2 bases from J, with 8 bases between. The CDR3 contains 13 residues. From germline, CDR1 is GTSNPN and CDR2 SVGIG (reference sequence). CDR3 DNA sequence: TGTGCCTGGAGTGGGACACAAAACTATGGCTACACCTTC. Its translation is CAWSGTQNYGYTF.

This clone has just a few counts. The chain employs TRBV19 and TRBJ1-1; D remains unclear. Germline V gene lookup returns CDR1 LNHDA and CDR2 SQIVND (reference sequence). Trimming shortened V by 7 bases and J by 2 bases, and 11 bases separated the two germline ends. This CDR3 spans 13 amino acids. The CDR3 spells CASKDRGNTEAFF. The CDR3 DNA is TGTGCCAGTAAAGATCGGGGAAACACTGAAGCTTTCTTT.

This clone showed up just once. The chain links TRBV29-1 to TRBJ1-2, with TRBD1 as a possible D gene (6 bases). The CDR3 loop spans 13 amino acids. Trimming took off 7 bases at V and 8 bases at J, with 20 bases between the two ends. Germline V lookup: CDR1 SQVTM, CDR2 ANQGSEA. The CDR3: CSADAEGGMGYTF. The DNA of the CDR3 is TGCAGCGCTGACGCTGAGGGGGGTATGGGCTACACCTTC.

This sequence joins TRBV5-1 and TRBJ1-1; 10 nucleotides align to TRBD1. Germline V gene data show CDR1 as SGHRS and CDR2 as YFSETQ. The V and J ends lost 0 bases and 8 bases, in that order; junction bases with no gene match: 7. This CDR3 contains 15 residues. The CDR3 region is CASSLGQGAFTEAFF. The CDR3 coding sequence is TGCGCCAGCAGCTTGGGACAGGGGGCTTTTACCGAAGCTTTCTTT. Full variable domain (remainder filled in from reference TRBV5-1 and TRBJ1-1): KAGVTQTPRYLIKTRGQQVTLSCSPISGHRSVSWYQQTPGQGLQFLFEYFSETQRNKGNFPGRFSGRQFSNSRSEMNVSTLELGDSALYLCASSLGQGAFTEAFFGQGTRLTVV.

J is TRBJ1-4 and V is TRBV27, with D unclear. The germline V and J ends were trimmed by 3 bases and 0 bases, with 8 bases remaining between them. Germline CDR1 is MNHEY and CDR2 is SMNVEV (reference sequence). The CDR3 has 15 residues. CDR3 sequence: CASSFSRTTNEKLFF. As DNA, the CDR3 is TGTGCCAGCAGTTTCTCCAGGACAACTAATGAAAAACTGTTTTTT.

The CDR3 sequence: CASSFGLASSYEQYF. The CDR3 DNA follows: TGTGCCAGCAGCTTTGGACTAGCTTCGTCCTACGAGCAGTACTTC. The rearrangement links TRBV11-2 to TRBJ2-7, with TRBD2 identical over 8 bases. Germline CDR1 SGHAT, CDR2 FQNNGV. V lost 3 bases, J lost 1 base, and 5 bases stayed unmatched. This CDR3 spans 15 amino acids.

This sequence joins TRBV28 and TRBJ2-1; TRBD2 matches 12 bases. Germline assignment: CDR1 MDHEN and CDR2 SYDVKM. This CDR3 comprises 21 residues. V shed 1 base, J shed 1 base, and the junction held 14 bases outside the gene matches. Written as DNA, the CDR3 is TGTGCCAGCAGTTTATTGGGTCTAGCGGGAGGGCCGAGGTTATCCTACAATGAGCAGTTCTTC. Amino acid sequence: CASSLLGLAGGPRLSYNEQFF.

The chain couples TRBV4-2 to TRBJ1-3; 7 nucleotides line up with TRBD1. The J segment lost 4 bases and the V segment lost 0 bases, leaving 3 bases of the junction unmatched. The CDR3 loop spans 15 amino acids. CDR1 is LGHNA, CDR2 YNFKEQ, per germline. The CDR3 region is CASSQEGQRGNTIYF. As DNA, the CDR3 is TGTGCCAGCAGCCAAGAGGGACAGAGGGGAAACACCATATATTTT.

This clone showed up just a few times. V usage is TRBV7-2 and J usage is TRBJ1-2, with a tentative D call TRBD1 (5 bases). Germline V gives CDR1 SGHTA, CDR2 FQGNSA. The V gene lost 6 bases and the J gene lost 7 bases, with 18 bases spanning the gap. This CDR3 has 14 residues. The CDR3 DNA reads TGTGCCAGCAGTAGTAGTAACAGGCCGAGTGGCTACACCTTC. This translates into CASSSSNRPSGYTF.

The V and J genes are TRBV5-6 and TRBJ1-1; perhaps TRBD1 as D (5 bases). With 4 bases removed from V and 7 bases from J, the gap between germline ends came to 8 bases. CDR1 is SGHDT, CDR2 YYEEEE, per germline. This CDR3 region has 11 residues. DNA for the CDR3: TGTGCCAGCAGCCAGGGACGTGAAGCTTTCTTT. It codes for CASSQGREAFF.

The rearrangement joins TRBV15 to TRBJ1-2; 7 bases match TRBD1. The CDR3 covers 13 residues. The V gene's germline CDR1 is LNHNV and CDR2 YYDKDF (reference sequence). V lost 5 bases, J lost 2 bases, and 2 bases stayed unmatched. Here the CDR3 DNA reads TGTGCCACCAGCGGGGGACAGAACTATGGCTACACCTTC. Its protein product is CATSGGQNYGYTF. Full variable domain (remainder filled in from reference TRBV15 and TRBJ1-2): DAMVIQNPRYQVTQFGKPVTLSCSQTLNHNVMYWYQQKSSQAPKLLFHYYDKDFNNEADTPDNFQSRRPNTSFCFLDIRSPGLGDTAMYLCATSGGQNYGYTFGSGTRLTVV.

This clone was seen more than once but under ten times. This chain uses TRBV9 with TRBJ2-3; D call uncertain. The CDR3 loop spans 14 amino acids. Germline V gene data show CDR1 as SGDLS and CDR2 as YYNGEE. V was pared by 2 bases and J by 2 bases, with 9 bases between. The CDR3 spells CASSVTGYTDTQYF. Written as DNA, the CDR3 is TGTGCCAGCAGCGTGACGGGTTACACAGATACGCAGTATTTT.

The table lists this clone with a count of one. The rearrangement links TRBV10-3 to TRBJ1-1; 12 bases map to TRBD1. The CDR3 has 15 residues. Trimming at V came to 10 bases and at J to 3 bases, leaving 9 bases not matched to a gene. Germline CDR1 and CDR2: ENHRY and SYGVKD. This CDR3 is CATRDRGQIDTEAFF. In DNA form, the CDR3 reads TGTGCCACCCGGGACAGGGGGCAGATTGACACTGAAGCTTTCTTT.

The J gene is TRBJ2-3, the V gene TRBV7-3; the D gene is possibly TRBD2 (6 bases). V shed 7 bases and J shed 4 bases, with 18 bases lying between them. In germline, CDR1 is SGHTA, CDR2 FQGTGA. The CDR3 has 15 amino acids. The CDR3 loop is CASNNPGLGADTQYF. For the CDR3, the DNA is TGTGCCAGCAACAATCCGGGACTTGGTGCAGATACGCAGTATTTT.

This clone has only one observation. The chain recombines TRBV6-1 with TRBJ2-4; unclear D gene. This CDR3 is built from 12 residues. V lost 6 bases, J lost 11 bases, and 14 bases lay in between. The germline V gene has CDR1 MNHNS and CDR2 SASEGT. CDR3 protein: CASSSPRVVQYF. As DNA, the CDR3 is TGTGCCAGCAGCTCCCCCCGGGTGGTTCAGTACTTC.

The chain uses TRBV18 and TRBJ1-2, with D perhaps matching TRBD1 (6 bases). Trimming took off 3 bases at V and 8 bases at J, with 22 bases between the two ends. The CDR3 is 16 amino acids. Germline V lookup: CDR1 KGHSH, CDR2 LQKENI. The CDR3 nucleotides read TGTGCCAGCTCACCGGTGCGTTCGGGGGGCGCGACCGGCTACACCTTC. It specifies CASSPVRSGGATGYTF.

The V call is TRBV14, the J call TRBJ2-5; 7 bases map to TRBD2. Germline trimming cut 4 bases from V and 2 bases from J; bases unmatched to any gene: 4. The CDR3 sequence is 14 residues long. Germline values: CDR1 SGHDN, CDR2 FVKESK. In nucleotides, the CDR3 is TGTGCCAGCAGCCGCCGGGACTATCAAGAGACCCAGTACTTC. Protein sequence: CASSRRDYQETQYF.